This record concerns one T cell receptor beta chain sequence. The antigen remains unidentified. The sample originates from a study of cytotoxic CD8 clonotypes in ibrutinib-treated CLL. Study background: The response samples were taken once patients had been treated for a median of approximately twelve months, range 6 to 36.

A 1 in 200,000 to 1 in 1 million T cell depth was the sequencing target. Repertoires were generated with immunoSEQ multiplex PCR, while TCRdb's copy carries only in-frame clones and drops some. The repertoire holds about 200,000 clones, with about two thirds as singletons. Study-level results: While tracking circulating CD8+ T-cell counts, baseline clonality exceeded that of age-matched healthy donors. Clonality rose at ibrutinib response, held steady in sustained remission, and fell toward baseline at progression.

The CDR3 is made up of 15 amino acids. V lost 4 bases to trimming and J lost 5 bases; unmatched junction nucleotides: 7. In germline, CDR1 is SGDLS, CDR2 YYNGEE. The clonotype originates from a human donor with chronic lymphocytic leukemia. The chain recombines TRBV9 with TRBJ2-1; 9 nucleotides agree with TRBD2. Specimen: PBMCs, collected after 24 months of ibrutinib treatment. The CDR3 nucleotides are TGTGCCAGCAGCCCCGCGGGGGGGTATGACAATGAGCAGTTCTTC. As protein: CASSPAGGYDNEQFF.